What follows are 29 T cell receptor beta chains derived from one specimen sequenced in a study of cytomegalovirus exposure and HLA in healthy donors. Both 60 Vbeta primers and 13 Jbeta primers went into the PCR. Here immunoSEQ multiplex PCR was the method, and the copy in TCRdb shows in-frame clones only, minus some. The repertoire holds about 130,000 clones, with just under 80% as singletons. The sequenced sample was PBMCs. The receptor set was obtained from a woman aged 18-30 years in good health and CMV-seronegative.

The gene calls are TRBV13 and TRBJ2-3, with D perhaps TRBD2 (6 bases). The germline CDR1 and CDR2 sequences are PRHDT and FYEKMQ (reference sequence). V was cut by 3 bases and J by 6 bases, with 19 bases left in between. The CDR3 is 16 amino acids. The CDR3 coding sequence is TGTGCCAGCAGCTTTCCGAGCGGGCCGGCGGGGGATACGCAGTATTTT. The encoded protein is CASSFPSGPAGDTQYF. Drawing the rest from reference TRBV13 and TRBJ2-3, the complete variable domain is AAGVIQSPRHLIKEKRETATLKCYPIPRHDTVYWYQQGPGQDPQFLISFYEKMQSDKGSIPDRFSAQQFSDYHSELNMSSLELGDSALYFCASSFPSGPAGDTQYFGPGTRLTVL.

The gene calls are TRBV7-8 and TRBJ2-2; possibly TRBD2 for D (5 bases). CDR3 length: 14 residues. Germline-derived CDR1 and CDR2 are SGHVS and FQNEAQ. Trimming took off 3 bases at V and 3 bases at J, with 8 bases between the two ends. The CDR3 spells CASSFRTHTGELFF. The DNA of the CDR3 is TGTGCCAGCAGCTTTAGGACTCACACCGGGGAGCTGTTTTTT.

This chain links TRBV5-1 with TRBJ1-1, with TRBD1 as a possible D gene (6 bases). Germline V gene sequence: CDR1 SGHRS, CDR2 YFSETQ. The length of the CDR3 is 15 residues. Trimming left V 4 bases short and J 4 bases short, with 17 bases between. CDR3: CASSQITGSGTEAFF. DNA of the CDR3: TGCGCCAGCAGCCAAATAACAGGGAGTGGCACTGAAGCTTTCTTT.

This chain connects TRBV6-1 to TRBJ1-3; TRBD1 matches at 9 bases. Germline-derived CDR1 and CDR2 are MNHNS and SASEGT. CDR3 size: 15 residues. Losses at the gene ends were 6 bases for V and 4 bases for J; bases not matched to a gene: 7. The CDR3 protein is CASRTGGAQGNTIYF. CDR3 coding DNA: TGTGCCAGCAGAACAGGGGGCGCTCAGGGAAACACCATATATTTT.

This clone was observed once. V gene TRBV5-4 combines with J gene TRBJ1-2; D is uncertain. This CDR3 contains 16 residues. Germline V gene lookup returns CDR1 SGHNT and CDR2 YYREEE (reference sequence). V was shortened by 5 bases and J by 1 base, with 18 bases between the two germline ends. The CDR3, as DNA: TGTGCCAGCAGTCCCGGGTCGGCCGGGAATAACTATGGCTACACCTTC. Its translation is CASSPGSAGNNYGYTF.

The rearrangement joins TRBV15 to TRBJ2-5, with 8 bases lining up with TRBD1. Germline assignment: CDR1 LNHNV and CDR2 YYDKDF (reference sequence). The length of the CDR3 is 17 residues. Trimming took 3 bases from V and 4 from J; bases not matched to a gene: 13. CDR3 nucleotides: TGTGCCACCAGCAGCACAGATCAGGGGGCCGGGGGAGAGACCCAGTACTTC. Its protein is CATSSTDQGAGGETQYF.

This sequence joins TRBV11-2 and TRBJ2-7; 8 bases agree with TRBD2. The germline CDR1 and CDR2 sequences are SGHAT and FQNNGV. The V and J ends lost 3 bases and 2 bases, in that order; junction bases with no gene match: 6. The CDR3 loop spans 15 amino acids. CDR3 DNA: TGTGCCAGCAGCTTGGGATTAGCGGGAACCTACGAGCAGTACTTC. Its translation: CASSLGLAGTYEQYF.

The chain employs TRBV6-5 and TRBJ2-1, with 7 bases lining up with TRBD1. The length of the CDR3 is 14 residues. Trimming cost V 8 bases and J 2 bases; bases outside gene matches: 6. CDR1 and CDR2 from the germline V gene are MNHEY and SVGAGI. The CDR3 loop is CASGGQTPYNEQFF. The CDR3 DNA reads as TGTGCCAGCGGGGGACAGACCCCCTACAATGAGCAGTTCTTC.

The chain recombines TRBV5-1 with TRBJ1-1; tentative D call: TRBD1 (5 bases). V lost 8 bases to trimming and J lost 1 base, with 18 bases between them. CDR3 size: 15 residues. Germline V lookup: CDR1 SGHRS, CDR2 YFSETQ. CDR3 amino acids: CAREAGPPSNTEAFF. CDR3 DNA sequence: TGCGCCAGGGAAGCGGGGCCGCCGTCGAACACTGAAGCTTTCTTT.

A word on this clone: This specimen includes other DNA sequences encoding the same CDR3. V gene TRBV30 combines with J gene TRBJ1-3; the match to TRBD1 covers 7 bases. Germline V gene sequence: CDR1 GTSNPN, CDR2 SVGIG (reference sequence). V lost 3 bases, J lost 1 base, and 0 bases stayed unmatched. The CDR3 is made up of 13 amino acids. CDR3 sequence reads: CAWSRGSGNTIYF. CDR3 DNA sequence: TGTGCCTGGAGCAGGGGGTCTGGAAACACCATATATTTT.

In its sample, this clone was seen a few times. The J gene is TRBJ1-1, the V gene TRBV10-3; 7 bases line up with TRBD1. V shed 5 bases, J shed 0 bases, and the junction held 3 bases outside the gene matches. Per the germline V gene, CDR1 is ENHRY and CDR2 is SYGVKD. The CDR3 covers 14 residues. This CDR3 is CAISRQGLNTEAFF. CDR3 DNA: TGTGCCATCAGTCGACAGGGCCTGAACACTGAAGCTTTCTTT.

This clone has only a few counts. DNA for the CDR3: TGTGCCACCAGCAGAGAGACTAGCCCCGGAGATACGCAGTATTTT. It codes for CATSRETSPGDTQYF. The chain links TRBV15 to TRBJ2-3; 7 bases align to TRBD2. The CDR3 spans 15 residues. Germline loops: CDR1 LNHNV, CDR2 YYDKDF (reference sequence). Trimming took 0 bases from V and 5 from J; bases not matched to a gene: 5.

This clone has just a few counts. This chain links TRBV7-2 with TRBJ2-7, with 8 nucleotides matching TRBD2. The V gene's germline CDR1 is SGHTA and CDR2 FQGNSA. V lost 5 bases to trimming and J lost 0 bases; unmatched junction nucleotides: 6. CDR3 length equals 15 residues. The DNA for the CDR3 is TGTGCCAGCAGCCCCAGCGGGGGTGTCTCCTACGAGCAGTACTTC. It codes for CASSPSGGVSYEQYF.

The chain employs TRBV7-6 and TRBJ1-1, with D possibly TRBD1 on 6 matching bases. Deletions cut 9 bases from V and 3 bases from J, with 23 bases between. This CDR3 is built from 16 residues. Germline V lookup: CDR1 SGHVS, CDR2 FNYEAQ. CDR3 DNA: TGTGCCAGTACGGGCGAGCAGGGGCTTGGCGACACTGAAGCTTTCTTT. It is translated as CASTGEQGLGDTEAFF.

This clone was counted a few times. This rearrangement joins TRBV7-2 to TRBJ1-3; D not resolved. The ends were cut back, 5 bases at V and 10 bases at J, with 21 bases in the middle. CDR3 size: 15 residues. The germline V gene has CDR1 SGHTA and CDR2 FQGNSA. The CDR3 region has the DNA TGTGCCAGCAGCAGTAGAGTGGCGCCCGGAGGGACCATATATTTT. Residues: CASSSRVAPGGTIYF.

V usage is TRBV9 and J usage is TRBJ1-1; TRBD1 might be the D (6 bases). The ends were cut back, 4 bases at V and 1 base at J, with 11 bases in the middle. The CDR3 sequence is 14 residues long. Per the germline V gene, CDR1 is SGDLS and CDR2 is YYNGEE. The CDR3 DNA reads as TGTGCCAGCAGCTCTCAGGGGCAGAACACTGAAGCTTTCTTT. This sequence encodes CASSSQGQNTEAFF.

The chain uses TRBV7-9 and TRBJ2-3; 9 bases fit TRBD1. CDR1 is SEHNR, CDR2 FQNEAQ, per germline (reference sequence). V shed 5 bases, J shed 8 bases, and the junction held 8 bases outside the gene matches. CDR3 length: 14 residues. CDR3 residues: CASSRTGAKITQYF. The CDR3 DNA is TGTGCCAGCAGCCGGACAGGGGCTAAAATTACGCAGTATTTT. The complete variable domain, with remaining parts taken from reference TRBV7-9 and TRBJ2-3, reads DTGVSQNPRHKITKRGQNVTFRCDPISEHNRLYWYRQTLGQGPEFLTYFQNEAQLEKSRLLSDRFSAERPKGSFSTLEIQRTEQGDSAMYLCASSRTGAKITQYFGPGTRLTVL.

This clone was seen once. The rearrangement uses TRBV11-2 and TRBJ1-1; 8 bases align to TRBD1. This CDR3 contains 15 residues. The germline V gene encodes CDR1 SGHAT and CDR2 FQNNGV. The V segment lost 3 bases and the J segment 4 bases; nucleotides outside the gene matches: 7. Written as DNA, the CDR3 is TGTGCCAGCAGCTTGGCAGGGGGCGCGGGCACTGAAGCTTTCTTT. Translating gives CASSLAGGAGTEAFF. Together with reference TRBV11-2 and TRBJ1-1, the CDR3 gives the full variable domain: EAGVAQSPRYKIIEKRQSVAFWCNPISGHATLYWYQQILGQGPKLLIQFQNNGVVDDSQLPKDRFSAERLKGVDSTLKIQPAKLEDSAVYLCASSLAGGAGTEAFFGQGTRLTVV.

This clone was found a few times. CDR3 coding DNA: TGTGCCAGCAGCTTGGAACAGGGTGGTAACAATGAGCAGTTCTTC. Translated, it gives CASSLEQGGNNEQFF. The rearrangement uses TRBV5-4 and TRBJ2-1; tentative D call: TRBD1 (6 bases). V dropped 0 bases and J dropped 5 bases, with 12 bases sitting between them. The germline V gene encodes CDR1 SGHNT and CDR2 YYREEE (reference sequence). The CDR3 is 15 residues long.

V and J are TRBV5-1 and TRBJ1-1; possibly TRBD1 for D (6 bases). CDR1 SGHRS and CDR2 YFSETQ come from the germline V gene. Trimming cost V 4 bases and J 5 bases, with 15 bases left between them. The CDR3 loop spans 14 amino acids. The CDR3 nucleotides read TGCGCCAGCAGCCCCCCCAGGGGCGGAACTGAAGCTTTCTTT. Translating it yields CASSPPRGGTEAFF.

J is TRBJ2-4 and V is TRBV7-2, with a weak D call TRBD2 (5 bases). The length of the CDR3 is 12 residues. V was cut by 5 bases and J by 9 bases, with 11 bases left in between. Germline lookup yields CDR1 SGHTA and CDR2 FQGNSA. CDR3 DNA: TGTGCCAGCAGCAGCCGGGCGGGCATTCAGTACTTC. Amino acid sequence: CASSSRAGIQYF.

This clone showed up just a few times. The gene calls are TRBV7-2 and TRBJ2-1, with 11 bases that match TRBD2. Trimming at V came to 1 base and at J to 15 bases, leaving 5 bases not matched to a gene. This CDR3 is 13 amino acids long. Looked up from germline, CDR1 is SGHTA and CDR2 is FQGNSA. The CDR3 loop is CASSLVSGRALFF. CDR3 nucleotide sequence: TGTGCCAGCAGCTTAGTTAGCGGGAGGGCCCTGTTCTTC.

The V gene is TRBV20-1, the J gene TRBJ2-7, with a possible D match to TRBD1 (5 bases). V was trimmed by 6 bases and J by 7 bases, leaving 13 bases between them. Germline-derived CDR1 and CDR2 are DFQATT and SNEGSKA (reference sequence). This CDR3 is built from 11 residues. As DNA, the CDR3 is TGCAGTGCCTCGGACACCCGGGAGCAGTACTTC. As protein: CSASDTREQYF.

The genes are TRBV19 and TRBJ2-4; a possible D gene is TRBD1 (5 bases). Germline CDR1 LNHDA, CDR2 SQIVND (reference sequence). Trimming cost V 4 bases and J 7 bases, with 11 bases left between them. The CDR3 is 13 amino acids. Here the CDR3 reads CASSTGFRNIQYF. The CDR3 DNA is TGTGCCAGTAGTACAGGGTTCCGCAACATTCAGTACTTC.

This clone was seen more than once but under ten times. The chain links TRBV6-4 to TRBJ2-1; the D gene is possibly TRBD1 (5 bases). Looked up from germline, CDR1 is MRHNA and CDR2 is SNTAGT. This CDR3 contains 19 residues. Trimming took 0 bases from V and 10 from J, leaving 28 bases between them. CDR3 loop: CASSDSKLCPTSLNREQFF. The CDR3 bases are TGTGCCAGCAGTGACTCGAAATTATGCCCCACCAGTCTTAACAGGGAGCAGTTCTTC.

The V call is TRBV5-4, the J call TRBJ2-7, with no clear D. CDR3 length: 13 amino acids. Germline V gene sequence: CDR1 SGHNT, CDR2 YYREEE (reference sequence). Deletions cut 2 bases from V and 4 bases from J, with 10 bases between. The CDR3 DNA follows: TGTGCCAGCAGCTTTGATCCGGAGTACGAGCAGTACTTC. It encodes CASSFDPEYEQYF.

This clone appeared once. The J gene is TRBJ1-3, the V gene TRBV19, with a tentative D call TRBD1 (6 bases). V dropped 1 base and J dropped 11 bases, with 15 bases sitting between them. Germline values: CDR1 LNHDA, CDR2 SQIVND (reference sequence). The CDR3 runs 14 residues. DNA of the CDR3: TGTGCCAGTAGTATAGGGGACACCTTACGACCCATATATTTT. Protein product: CASSIGDTLRPIYF.

This clone was seen more than once but under ten times. The chain joins TRBV7-2 to TRBJ2-5; 10 bases match TRBD2. Per the germline V gene, CDR1 is SGHTA and CDR2 is FQGNSA. V lost 4 bases and J lost 4; bases outside the gene matches: 6. The CDR3 loop spans 15 amino acids. The CDR3 nucleotides are TGTGCCAGCAGCTCCCAGCGGGAGGGGGGAGAGACCCAGTACTTC. Residues: CASSSQREGGETQYF.

The chain combines TRBV5-6 with TRBJ1-2; D not certain. The V gene lost 3 bases and the J gene lost 0 bases, with 9 bases spanning the gap. This CDR3 has 14 amino acids. In germline, CDR1 is SGHDT, CDR2 YYEEEE. This CDR3 reads CASSYREANYGYTF. The CDR3 coding sequence is TGTGCCAGCAGCTACCGGGAGGCTAACTATGGCTACACCTTC. The entire variable domain, with the rest obtained from reference TRBV5-6 and TRBJ1-2, is as follows: DAGVTQSPTHLIKTRGQQVTLRCSPKSGHDTVSWYQQALGQGPQFIFQYYEEEERQRGNFPDRFSGHQFPNYSSELNVNALLLGDSALYLCASSYREANYGYTFGSGTRLTVV.